The 27 T cell receptor beta chains presented below share a single source sample, sequenced in a study of T cell repertoires in ileal Crohn's disease. Sequencing used immunoSEQ multiplex PCR; TCRdb keeps in-frame clones, though not all of them. The table shows around 14,000 clones, with under 80% occurring only once. The material sequenced was ileal tissue. These receptors were collected from an adult with Crohn's disease.

This clone has just a few counts. The CDR3 sequence: CASSGQREGTYEQYF. The DNA for the CDR3 is TGTGCCAGCAGCGGGCAGCGGGAGGGGACCTACGAGCAGTACTTC. The chain links TRBV7-2 to TRBJ2-7, with TRBD2 matching 10 bases. Germline CDR1 SGHTA, CDR2 FQGNSA. This CDR3 region has 15 residues. V trimming: 5 bases; J trimming: 2 bases; junction bases outside the gene matches: 6.

The CDR3 spells CASSWDRETQYF. As DNA, the CDR3 is TGTGCCAGCAGCTGGGACAGGGAGACCCAGTACTTC. The chain employs TRBV7-2 and TRBJ2-5; 8 bases agree with TRBD1. Germline lookup yields CDR1 SGHTA and CDR2 FQGNSA. J was trimmed by 5 bases and V by 4 bases; bases with no gene match: 0. The CDR3 sequence is 12 residues long.

The V gene is TRBV7-3, the J gene TRBJ1-1; D possibly corresponds to TRBD1 (6 bases). With 5 bases removed from V and 1 base from J, the gap between germline ends came to 14 bases. The CDR3 extends over 15 amino acids. From germline, CDR1 is SGHTA and CDR2 FQGTGA. CDR3 region: CASSTERGGNTEAFF. In DNA form, the CDR3 reads TGTGCCAGCAGCACCGAGAGAGGGGGGAACACTGAAGCTTTCTTT.

V and J are TRBV19 and TRBJ2-2; TRBD1 is a possible D gene (5 bases). This CDR3 has 13 residues. In germline, CDR1 is LNHDA, CDR2 SQIVND (reference sequence). V lost 6 bases, J lost 4 bases, and 9 bases lay in between. The CDR3 spells CASRGRGTGELFF. The CDR3 DNA reads as TGTGCCAGTAGGGGGCGCGGCACCGGGGAGCTGTTTTTT.

CDR3 DNA: TGTGCCAGCAGCTTTCCAGTAAAGCAGTTCTTC. It is translated as CASSFPVKQFF. The chain is built from TRBV7-2 and TRBJ2-1; the D is unclear. V lost 3 bases to trimming and J lost 11 bases, with 8 bases between them. The germline V gene encodes CDR1 SGHTA and CDR2 FQGNSA. The CDR3 length is 11 residues.

The V call is TRBV6-1, the J call TRBJ1-2; the D gene is possibly TRBD1 (5 bases). Germline V CDR1 and CDR2: MNHNS, SASEGT. This CDR3 spans 16 amino acids. V lost 4 bases to trimming and J lost 3 bases, with 18 bases between them. The CDR3 here is CASSVWYQGPYYGYTF. The CDR3 DNA sequence: TGTGCCAGCAGTGTCTGGTATCAGGGCCCATACTATGGCTACACCTTC.

The rearrangement joins TRBV6-1 to TRBJ2-2; 8 nucleotides agree with TRBD1. CDR3 length: 16 residues. Germline-derived CDR1 and CDR2 are MNHNS and SASEGT. Unmatched junction bases numbered 9, after V lost 2 bases and J lost 7 bases. CDR3 region: CASSEQGARQGGELFF. The CDR3 nucleotides are TGTGCCAGCAGTGAACAGGGGGCGCGACAAGGCGGGGAGCTGTTTTTT.

This rearrangement joins TRBV7-9 to TRBJ2-1; no clear D. The germline CDR1 and CDR2 sequences are SEHNR and FQNEAQ (reference sequence). The CDR3 runs 12 residues. Trimming took off 5 bases at V and 7 bases at J, with 9 bases between the two ends. The CDR3 nucleotides read TGTGCCAGCAGCCGAGGAAGGAATGAGCAGTTCTTC. It encodes CASSRGRNEQFF.

The gene calls are TRBV6-4 and TRBJ1-5, with 7 bases matching TRBD1. Germline values: CDR1 MRHNA, CDR2 SNTAGT. The CDR3 length is 19 residues. Trimming removed 6 bases from V and 0 bases from J; junction bases left unmatched: 17. DNA of the CDR3: TGTGCCAGCAGGATTTTAGACCTGGGGAAGGGGGCTAGCAATCAGCCCCAGCATTTT. Residues: CASRILDLGKGASNQPQHF.

The chain employs TRBV2 and TRBJ2-5; TRBD2 is a possible D gene (7 bases). The V gene lost 7 bases and the J gene lost 6 bases, with 12 bases spanning the gap. The germline V gene encodes CDR1 SNHLY and CDR2 FYNNEI. The CDR3 has 12 amino acids. In DNA form, the CDR3 reads TGTGCCAGCACAGGGGAGGGAAAGACCCAGTACTTC. Its protein product is CASTGEGKTQYF.

This clone has just a few counts. This chain joins TRBV4-1 and TRBJ2-2, with D unclear. The CDR3 covers 13 residues. V was cut by 0 bases and J by 6 bases, with 5 bases left in between. CDR1 and CDR2 from the germline V gene are MGHRA and YSYEKL. The DNA for the CDR3 is TGCGCCAGCAGCCAAGACCTCGCCGGGGAGCTGTTTTTT. It specifies CASSQDLAGELFF.

V is TRBV5-6 and J is TRBJ2-7; D not resolved. The CDR3 totals 14 residues. V was trimmed by 0 bases and J by 5 bases, leaving 12 bases between them. CDR1 is SGHDT and CDR2 is YYEEEE in the germline V gene. The CDR3 sequence: CASSLVTVPHEQYF. CDR3 DNA: TGTGCCAGCAGCTTGGTTACAGTCCCCCACGAGCAGTACTTC.

As DNA, the CDR3 is TGCGCCAGCAGCTCGGGGGGACTTTCCAATGGCTACACCTTC. This gives the protein CASSSGGLSNGYTF. This chain uses TRBV5-1 with TRBJ1-2; perhaps TRBD1 as D (5 bases). V was shortened by 3 bases and J by 6 bases, with 15 bases between the two germline ends. CDR1 and CDR2 from the germline V gene are SGHRS and YFSETQ. There are 14 residues in the CDR3.

This chain links TRBV5-1 with TRBJ2-5, with 10 positions matching TRBD1. This CDR3 is built from 16 residues. CDR1 and CDR2 (germline): SGHRS, YFSETQ. The V segment lost 4 bases and the J segment 3 bases; nucleotides outside the gene matches: 9. The CDR3 DNA reads TGCGCCAGCAGCGCCTCCCCCGGGACAGGGGAAGAGACCCAGTACTTC. Translating it yields CASSASPGTGEETQYF.

This clone was detected a few times. V gene TRBV5-1 combines with J gene TRBJ2-3; 7 bases align to TRBD2. CDR1 is SGHRS and CDR2 is YFSETQ in the germline V gene. The CDR3 spans 16 residues. With 4 bases clipped from V and 4 bases from J, the junction kept 12 bases outside the gene matches. For the CDR3, the DNA is TGCGCCAGCAGCCGACAAAGGACTAGTCCCGCAGATACGCAGTATTTT. Its translation is CASSRQRTSPADTQYF. Variable domain in full (rest from reference TRBV5-1 and TRBJ2-3): KAGVTQTPRYLIKTRGQQVTLSCSPISGHRSVSWYQQTPGQGLQFLFEYFSETQRNKGNFPGRFSGRQFSNSRSEMNVSTLELGDSALYLCASSRQRTSPADTQYFGPGTRLTVL.

The genes are TRBV4-2 and TRBJ2-7, with D tentatively TRBD1 (6 bases). CDR3 size: 14 residues. CDR1 is LGHNA and CDR2 is YNFKEQ in the germline V gene. With 0 bases removed from V and 4 bases from J, the gap between germline ends came to 10 bases. In nucleotides, the CDR3 is TGTGCCAGCAGCCAAGACAGGGGCCTGTACGAGCAGTACTTC. It encodes CASSQDRGLYEQYF.

This chain uses TRBV2 with TRBJ1-5; D perhaps matches TRBD1 (5 bases). The CDR3 loop spans 17 amino acids. Trimming cost V 4 bases and J 1 base, with 17 bases left between them. CDR1 is SNHLY, CDR2 FYNNEI, per germline. CDR3 DNA: TGTGCCAGCAGTGTACGCCTCAGGGTCGACAGCAATCAGCCCCAGCATTTT. Its protein is CASSVRLRVDSNQPQHF.

The chain employs TRBV6-1 and TRBJ2-5, with 15 bases fitting TRBD2. The CDR3 loop spans 14 amino acids. Germline loops: CDR1 MNHNS, CDR2 SASEGT. The junction had 2 bases not matched to a gene; V was cut back by 10 bases and J by 2 bases. The CDR3 nucleotides read TGTGCCATCGGGACTAGCGGGGGGCAAGAGACCCAGTACTTC. Translated: CAIGTSGGQETQYF.

In this sample, this clone turned up once. The chain joins TRBV2 to TRBJ2-7; the match to TRBD1 covers 12 bases. Germline V gene data show CDR1 as SNHLY and CDR2 as FYNNEI. V lost 6 bases to trimming and J lost 6 bases; unmatched junction nucleotides: 6. The CDR3 runs 14 residues. CDR3 in DNA: TGTGCCAGCAGCAGGGACAGGGGGCCAGCCGAGCAGTACTTC. Its translation is CASSRDRGPAEQYF.

This chain connects TRBV29-1 to TRBJ2-1; a possible D gene is TRBD2 (5 bases). Germline CDR1 reads SQVTM; CDR2 reads ANQGSEA. Trimming removed 5 bases from V and 5 bases from J, with 10 bases in between. The CDR3 runs to 12 residues. The CDR3 sequence: CSVPGLNNEQFF. The CDR3 nucleotides read TGCAGCGTTCCCGGACTCAACAATGAGCAGTTCTTC.

The chain combines TRBV2 with TRBJ1-1; TRBD1 agrees at 7 bases. V trimming: 6 bases; J trimming: 4 bases; junction bases outside the gene matches: 8. This CDR3 is built from 14 residues. Germline CDR1 SNHLY, CDR2 FYNNEI. This CDR3 reads CASRERTGGTEAFF. CDR3 DNA sequence: TGTGCCAGCAGAGAGCGGACAGGAGGCACTGAAGCTTTCTTT. Variable domain in full (rest from reference TRBV2 and TRBJ1-1): EPEVTQTPSHQVTQMGQEVILRCVPISNHLYFYWYRQILGQKVEFLVSFYNNEISEKSEIFDDQFSVERPDGSNFTLKIRSTKLEDSAMYFCASRERTGGTEAFFGQGTRLTVV.

The chain links TRBV5-4 to TRBJ2-3; TRBD2 agrees at 11 bases. CDR3 length: 15 residues. From germline, CDR1 is SGHNT and CDR2 YYREEE (reference sequence). Germline trimming cut 2 bases from V and 3 bases from J; bases unmatched to any gene: 2. The CDR3 sequence is CASSFSSGRTDTQYF. CDR3 sequence (DNA): TGTGCCAGCAGCTTTTCTAGCGGGAGGACAGATACGCAGTATTTT.

The sample holds a few counts of this clone. This chain uses TRBV6-6 with TRBJ1-2, with D possibly TRBD1 on 5 matching bases. The germline V gene has CDR1 MNHNY and CDR2 SVGAGI (reference sequence). The CDR3 has 14 residues. Between the trimmed V and J ends, which lost 2 bases and 2 bases, there was a span of 9 bases. For the CDR3, the DNA is TGTGCCAGCAGTTACAGGGGCGCCAACTATGGCTACACCTTC. It codes for CASSYRGANYGYTF.

The J gene is TRBJ2-5, the V gene TRBV11-2; possibly TRBD2 for D (5 bases). The CDR3 is 13 amino acids. CDR1 is SGHAT and CDR2 is FQNNGV in the germline V gene. V was trimmed by 3 bases and J by 4 bases, leaving 9 bases between them. CDR3 sequence (DNA): TGTGCCAGCAGCTTCCCGGCGGGAGAGACCCAGTACTTC. Translation gives CASSFPAGETQYF.

The chain combines TRBV2 with TRBJ1-2; the D is unclear. Trimming took 5 bases from V and 8 from J, leaving 18 bases between them. This CDR3 spans 14 amino acids. Germline CDR1 SNHLY, CDR2 FYNNEI. The CDR3 region is CASSPRGDVGGYTF. The CDR3 nucleotides are TGTGCCAGCAGTCCCCGGGGAGATGTAGGGGGCTACACCTTC.

The chain combines TRBV2 with TRBJ1-1; no clear D. From germline, CDR1 is SNHLY and CDR2 FYNNEI. Between the trimmed V and J ends, which lost 3 bases and 5 bases, there was a span of 7 bases. This CDR3 has 12 amino acids. The DNA for the CDR3 is TGTGCCAGCAGTGATCCGGGGACTGAAGCTTTCTTT. Encoded protein: CASSDPGTEAFF.

This chain joins TRBV7-9 and TRBJ1-1; D is perhaps TRBD1 (5 bases). CDR3 size: 12 residues. From germline, CDR1 is SEHNR and CDR2 FQNEAQ (reference sequence). Trimming removed 5 bases from V and 8 bases from J, with 12 bases in between. The CDR3 DNA follows: TGTGCCAGCAGCCTGGGGGGTGGCGAAGCTTTCTTT. It codes for CASSLGGGEAFF.